These 11 T cell receptor beta chains were all obtained from the same sample, sequenced in a study of cytomegalovirus exposure and HLA in healthy donors. Primers: 60 Vbeta forward and 13 Jbeta reverse. Some clones are missing from TCRdb's copy, which holds only in-frame ones; the method was immunoSEQ multiplex PCR. The sample comprises 150,000 to 200,000 clones, around three quarters of which are singletons, and 2.3% rests with the top ten. Material for sequencing was PBMCs. The receptors derive from a woman between 45 and 65 years old in good health and CMV-seronegative.

The J gene is TRBJ1-2, the V gene TRBV9; D remains unclear. The CDR3 totals 16 residues. The germline gives CDR1 SGDLS, CDR2 YYNGEE. The V and J ends lost 4 bases and 7 bases respectively, with 23 bases between them. The CDR3 DNA is TGTGCCAGCAGCCCATCAGGATCAGAGGGCTATGGTGGCTACACCTTC. Encoded protein: CASSPSGSEGYGGYTF.

The chain has TRBV19 and TRBJ1-2; 8 nucleotides match TRBD1. The V gene end was trimmed by 5 bases and the J gene end by 8 bases; junction bases not matched to a gene: 13. Germline V gene sequence: CDR1 LNHDA, CDR2 SQIVND (reference sequence). This CDR3 has 15 residues. This chain's CDR3 is CASSESPGTGSGYTF. The CDR3 DNA reads TGTGCCAGTAGTGAAAGTCCCGGGACAGGTTCGGGCTACACCTTC.

CDR3 bases: TGTGCCAGCAGCTTGGGACAGCACACTGAAGCTTTCTTT. Translated, it gives CASSLGQHTEAFF. The chain employs TRBV7-2 and TRBJ1-1; the match to TRBD1 covers 7 bases. The J segment lost 3 bases and the V segment lost 3 bases, leaving 1 base of the junction unmatched. The CDR3 spans 13 residues. Germline V CDR1 and CDR2: SGHTA, FQGNSA.

The J gene is TRBJ2-7, the V gene TRBV7-2, with unresolved D. Germline loops: CDR1 SGHTA, CDR2 FQGNSA. V lost 2 bases and J 3 bases, leaving 5 bases between the germline ends. The CDR3 loop spans 12 amino acids. The CDR3 nucleotides are TGTGCCAGCAGCTTATACAGCTACGAGCAGTACTTC. It codes for CASSLYSYEQYF.

The chain recombines TRBV14 with TRBJ1-4; 9 bases match TRBD1. The CDR3 runs to 15 residues. V trimming: 1 base; J trimming: 3 bases; junction bases outside the gene matches: 0. In germline, CDR1 is SGHDN, CDR2 FVKESK. CDR3 nucleotide sequence: TGTGCCAGCAGCCAAGGGGACAGGGCTAATGAAAAACTGTTTTTT. Amino acid sequence: CASSQGDRANEKLFF.

The V call is TRBV28, the J call TRBJ1-5; D is unresolved. This CDR3 has 14 residues. Germline CDR1 and CDR2: MDHEN and SYDVKM. V shed 4 bases and J shed 9 bases, with 16 bases lying between them. CDR3 sequence reads: CASSSQSFTGPQHF. In nucleotides, the CDR3 is TGTGCCAGCAGTTCCCAATCCTTTACGGGGCCCCAGCATTTT.

This clone has just one count. This sample also contains other DNA sequences that code for the same CDR3. The CDR3 DNA follows: TGTGCCAGCTCACCAGGACAGAACGAAAAACTGTTTTTT. Its translation is CASSPGQNEKLFF. V gene TRBV18 combines with J gene TRBJ1-4; perhaps TRBD1 as D (6 bases). Germline V gene data show CDR1 as KGHSH and CDR2 as LQKENI. There are 13 residues in the CDR3. V was trimmed by 2 bases and J by 8 bases, leaving 9 bases between them.

The chain carries TRBV19 and TRBJ1-3, with D tentatively TRBD1 (5 bases). The CDR3 runs 14 residues. Germline V gene lookup returns CDR1 LNHDA and CDR2 SQIVND (reference sequence). The V and J ends lost 5 bases and 4 bases respectively, with 12 bases between them. CDR3 region: CASSGQGTGNTIYF. CDR3 in DNA: TGTGCCAGTAGTGGCCAGGGAACCGGAAACACCATATATTTT.

J is TRBJ2-7 and V is TRBV2, with D maybe TRBD1 (5 bases). Germline values: CDR1 SNHLY, CDR2 FYNNEI. CDR3 size: 13 residues. V was clipped by 6 bases and J by 2 bases, with 11 bases between them. The CDR3 spells CASSGRVPYEQYF. The CDR3 nucleotides read TGTGCCAGCAGCGGCAGGGTCCCCTACGAGCAGTACTTC.

V and J are TRBV5-1 and TRBJ2-7; no clear D gene. The ends were cut back, 4 bases at V and 2 bases at J, with 13 bases in the middle. This CDR3 is 14 amino acids long. Germline V lookup: CDR1 SGHRS, CDR2 YFSETQ. CDR3: CASSPTQRTYEQYF. CDR3 DNA sequence: TGCGCCAGCAGCCCGACCCAGCGAACCTACGAGCAGTACTTC.

The chain has TRBV4-3 and TRBJ1-6; D ambiguous. Trimming shortened V by 2 bases and J by 0 bases, and 8 bases separated the two germline ends. The CDR3 runs 16 residues. In germline, CDR1 is LGHNA, CDR2 YSLEER. The CDR3 DNA reads TGCGCCAGCAGCCAATCCGGGAGCTCCTATAATTCACCCCTCCACTTT. This encodes CASSQSGSSYNSPLHF.